This paragraph reports one T cell receptor beta chain. Its target is unknown. Pools of viral peptides were used by the ViraFEST assay to expand antigen-specific CD4+ T cells ahead of sequencing. The culture ran for under eleven days, and then CD4+ T cells were isolated. Testing of the vaccine recipients showed negative nucleocapsid antibodies and no prior SARS-CoV-2 infection. The germline V gene encodes CDR1 SGHNT and CDR2 YYREEE (reference sequence). Trimming at V came to 4 bases and at J to 0 bases, leaving 12 bases not matched to a gene. This CDR3 has 18 residues. Assay used: immunoSEQ multiplex PCR; TCRdb lists only in-frame clones, some missing. The repertoire holds 40,000 to 50,000 clones, with about two thirds as singletons. The record originates from a study of vaccination effects on CD4 cells after COVID-19. In the study overall: All study participants received two doses of BNT162b2 or mRNA-1273 vaccine.

The source is a human donor who received a COVID-19 vaccine. This specimen was CD4+ T cells from PBMCs cultured with HCoV-OC43 spike peptides, taken before COVID-19 vaccination. Subset here: HCoV-OC43 spike overlapping peptide pool stimulation. V is TRBV5-4 and J is TRBJ1-4, with 7 bases that match TRBD1. For the CDR3, the DNA is TGTGCCAGCAGCCGCAATCAGGGGGGACATGCAACTAATGAAAAACTGTTTTTT. This translates into CASSRNQGGHATNEKLFF.